The present T cell receptor beta chain was sequenced within a study of cytomegalovirus exposure and HLA in healthy donors. As concerns this clone: Its antigen is unidentified.

PCR amplification relied on 60 Vbeta primers (plus 13 Jbeta primers). Clones were read by immunoSEQ multiplex PCR, and TCRdb kept only the in-frame ones, dropping some. Found here are approximately 170,000 clones, around 80% of them singletons; the top ten hold about 5%. This CDR3 contains 14 residues. V shed 6 bases and J shed 2 bases, with 12 bases lying between them. The germline V gene has CDR1 SGHTA and CDR2 FQGNSA. Study-wide results and limits: Diagnosis of cytomegalovirus status made by the classifier reportedly showed high specificity and sensitivity.

Source material: PBMCs. The sequence was collected from a woman aged 45-60 years in good health and CMV-seropositive. The chain recombines TRBV7-2 with TRBJ2-3, with TRBD2 as a possible D gene (6 bases). The CDR3 nucleotides read TGTGCCAGCAGGTCCTGGAGGGACACAGATACGCAGTATTTT. Its translation: CASRSWRDTDTQYF.